This T cell receptor (beta chain) was profiled in a study of cytomegalovirus exposure and HLA in healthy donors. Whole-study results and caveats: In a later analysis, the majority of CMV-associated beta chains seemingly showed HLA restriction.

Germline assignment: CDR1 MNHEY and CDR2 SMNVEV (reference sequence). Between the trimmed V and J ends, which lost 9 bases and 1 base, there was a span of 9 bases. CDR3 length: 12 amino acids. In its sample, this clone was seen a few times. The antigen is not known. In the PCR, 60 Vbeta and 13 Jbeta primers were used. Generated by immunoSEQ multiplex PCR, the TCRdb table keeps only in-frame clones and is missing some. The table shows 150,000 to 200,000 clones, with 85% occurring only once. The specimen sequenced was PBMCs. This receptor was taken from a woman aged 45-60 years in good health and CMV-seronegative. The rearrangement links TRBV27 to TRBJ1-1, with D possibly matching TRBD1 (5 bases). CDR3 loop: CARVTANTEAFF. CDR3 bases: TGTGCCAGAGTGACAGCGAACACTGAAGCTTTCTTT.